This T cell receptor beta chain derives from a study of T cells in tuberculosis. Study information: Sequenced TCRs come from CD1B-GMM tetramer-binding T cells.

In this sample, this clone turned up once. General observations from the study: Low-affinity CD1B-GMM tetramer-binding T cells may have been missed.

After thawing and overnight rest, PBMC were stained with GMM-loaded CD1B tetramer, viability dye and anti-CD3 for sorting. The CD1B tetramers carried C32 glucose monomycolate purified from Rhodococcus equi. PBMC for tetramer sorting were first depleted of CD14-expressing monocytes. TCRdb keeps only in-frame clones here, not all; method: immunoSEQ multiplex PCR. The sample contains approximately 60,000 clones, about four fifths of which appear only once. This CDR3 comprises 14 residues. V was trimmed by 2 bases and J by 0 bases, leaving 8 bases between them. The germline V gene has CDR1 MNHNS and CDR2 SASEGT.

The sequencing sample was made of CD1b-GMM tetramer-negative cells sorted from PBMCs. The clonotype comes from an adult woman with latent tuberculosis. The chain employs TRBV6-1 and TRBJ2-7; tentative D call: TRBD1 (6 bases). CDR3 coding DNA: TGTGCCAGCAGTGAAACAGGGAGCTCCTACGAGCAGTACTTC. Translated, it gives CASSETGSSYEQYF.